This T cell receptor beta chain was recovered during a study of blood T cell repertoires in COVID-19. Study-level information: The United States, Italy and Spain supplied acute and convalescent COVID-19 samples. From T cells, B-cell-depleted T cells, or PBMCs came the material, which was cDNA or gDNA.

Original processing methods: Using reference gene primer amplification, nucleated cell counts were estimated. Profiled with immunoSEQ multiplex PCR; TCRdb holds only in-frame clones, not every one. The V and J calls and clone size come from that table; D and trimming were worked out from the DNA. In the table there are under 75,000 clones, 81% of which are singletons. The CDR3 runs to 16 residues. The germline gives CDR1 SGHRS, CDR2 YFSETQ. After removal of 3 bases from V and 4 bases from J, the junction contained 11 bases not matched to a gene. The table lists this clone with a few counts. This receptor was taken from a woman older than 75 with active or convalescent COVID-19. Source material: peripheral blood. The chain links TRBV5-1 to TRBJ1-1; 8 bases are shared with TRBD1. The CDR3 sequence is CASSWEVQGVGTEAFF. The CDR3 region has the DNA TGCGCCAGCAGCTGGGAGGTACAGGGGGTGGGCACTGAAGCTTTCTTT.